What follows are 8 T cell receptor beta chains derived from one specimen sequenced in a study of a mutant IDH1 vaccine in newly diagnosed glioma. The antigens for these receptors are not known. Assay: immunoSEQ multiplex PCR; the TCRdb copy retains only in-frame clones and omits some. The sample records around 80,000 clones, around 83% being singletons. Sample time point: week 23, last vaccination. A 20-mer mutant IDH1 peptide at 300 ug was injected subcutaneously with topical imiquimod. The source was PBMCs, collected from a glioma patient whose treatment included an IDH1 peptide vaccine. Receptors originate from a woman in her fifties or sixties with glioma.

This chain links TRBV28 with TRBJ2-7; TRBD2 is a possible D gene (5 bases). The CDR3 length is 13 residues. Germline CDR1 MDHEN, CDR2 SYDVKM. V was trimmed by 2 bases and J by 7 bases, leaving 12 bases between them. CDR3 nucleotides: TGTGCCAGCAGTTTACTGGACTCGAGGGAGCAGTACTTC. It codes for CASSLLDSREQYF.

This chain links TRBV9 with TRBJ2-3; D ambiguous. Germline V gene lookup returns CDR1 SGDLS and CDR2 YYNGEE. The CDR3 runs 12 residues. The V and J ends lost 0 bases and 6 bases respectively, with 5 bases between them. This CDR3 reads CASSVDRDTQYF. In DNA form, the CDR3 reads TGTGCCAGCAGCGTAGATAGGGATACGCAGTATTTT.

The chain carries TRBV5-5 and TRBJ2-7, with D possibly being TRBD1 or TRBD2 (5 bases each). The length of the CDR3 is 12 residues. V lost 10 bases and J lost 2, with 13 bases in between. CDR1 and CDR2 (germline): SGHKS, YYEKEE (reference sequence). Here the CDR3 DNA reads TGTGCCGCCGGGACGGACCCCTACGAGCAGTACTTC. It codes for CAAGTDPYEQYF.

This chain joins TRBV5-6 and TRBJ2-7, with TRBD2 as a possible D gene (6 bases). Germline lookup yields CDR1 SGHDT and CDR2 YYEEEE. Between the trimmed V and J ends, which lost 4 bases and 4 bases, there was a span of 21 bases. The CDR3 consists of 16 residues. CDR3: CASSLTLGGFVYEQYF. CDR3 DNA: TGTGCCAGCAGCCTGACGTTGGGGGGATTCGTGTACGAGCAGTACTTC.

The J gene is TRBJ2-7, the V gene TRBV6-5; D tentatively fits TRBD1 or TRBD2 (6 bases each). This CDR3 contains 15 residues. The germline V and J ends were trimmed by 0 bases and 2 bases, with 11 bases remaining between them. CDR1 MNHEY and CDR2 SVGAGI come from the germline V gene. For the CDR3, the DNA is TGTGCCAGCAGTTACTCTCGGGGGCAAACCTACGAGCAGTACTTC. This encodes CASSYSRGQTYEQYF.

The genes are TRBV14 and TRBJ2-3, with TRBD2 matching 9 bases. V was clipped by 4 bases and J by 0 bases; unmatched bases: 2. Germline CDR1 reads SGHDN; CDR2 reads FVKESK. This CDR3 has 15 amino acids. DNA for the CDR3: TGTGCCAGCAGCCTCCTAGCGGGGAGCACAGATACGCAGTATTTT. The encoded protein is CASSLLAGSTDTQYF.

V gene TRBV15 combines with J gene TRBJ2-6; D may be TRBD1 or TRBD2 (5 bases each). The CDR3 totals 18 residues. Trimming removed 4 bases at V and 0 bases at J, with 16 bases between. CDR1 is LNHNV, CDR2 YYDKDF, per germline (reference sequence). The CDR3 nucleotides read TGTGCCACCAGCAAAGTGGGGGTACTCCCCTCTGGGGCCAACGTCCTGACTTTC. Its translation: CATSKVGVLPSGANVLTF.

The sample holds one count of this clone. The V and J genes are TRBV19 and TRBJ2-1; maybe TRBD2 (5 bases). This CDR3 has 14 residues. The V gene lost 3 bases and the J gene lost 3 bases, with 9 bases spanning the gap. Germline assignment: CDR1 LNHDA and CDR2 SQIVND (reference sequence). The CDR3 sequence is CASSIQLVYNEQFF. The CDR3 DNA is TGTGCCAGTAGTATCCAACTAGTCTACAATGAGCAGTTCTTC.